These T cell receptor beta chains were read from a single sample in a study of identical twins. Using its own MiXCR run on the 5' RACE reads, TCRdb lists one record per CDR3 protein. This table holds 600,000 to 850,000 distinct CDR3 sequences, roughly 18% found once. This sample was also put to use in a study of T cells expressing NK-cell markers.

Sequencing was performed on PBMCs. The receptors were gathered from a woman younger than 35 in good health. CDR3s include the opening cysteine and the closing phenylalanine or tryptophan.

v_gene | CDR3aa
TRBV7-8 | CASSPQGLRQSSYEQYF
TRBV9 | CASSASGGLPYNEQFF
TRBV5-1 | CASSWAGAGTDTQYF
TRBV12-3/TRBV12-4 | CASSFAGYEAFF
TRBV5-5 | CASSQFDRSDEQFF
TRBV15 | CATSRDGASGSVYTQYF
TRBV4-3 | CASSQDSGAQYF
TRBV20-1 | CSATSGGAYEQYF
TRBV10-3 | CAISRAGLGTYEQYF
TRBV5-1 | CASSGDPGVGRQYF
TRBV20-1 | CSAMTASWKNIQYF
TRBV3-1 | CASSPQWSTGELFF
TRBV7-2 | CASSLVGVGGGRAQYF
TRBV2 | CASRGDDWPQHF
TRBV12-3/TRBV12-4 | CASGRTASTDTQYF
TRBV5-1 | CASSLGAMTEQYF
TRBV10-3 | CDISPVGGADTQYF
TRBV7-9 | CASSSDRSRGYTF
TRBV12-3/TRBV12-4 | CASRRGLYRGEAFF
TRBV7-9 | CASSPHGSQQYF
TRBV7-8 | CASSPGRVSDTEAFF
TRBV20-1 | CSARSGNYGYTF
TRBV20-1 | CSARRDRSSYEQYF
TRBV6-1 | CASSRTSGGYNEQFF
TRBV3-1 | CASSQGGALSGPQHF
TRBV3-1 | CASSHASGFGTDTQYF
TRBV5-5 | CASSRSLAGGPFVEQYF
TRBV20-1 | CSARDQAGTDTQYF
TRBV5-1 | CPPAVSQGAFEQYF
TRBV20-1 | CSASRRGTVYEQYF
TRBV12-3/TRBV12-4 | CASSFRLRDPGYTF
TRBV12-3/TRBV12-4 | CASSLGRGQPQHF
TRBV5-1 | CASSFRRSDEQFF
TRBV7-2 | CASSLGGLTHTQYF
TRBV20-1 | CSVREWNTEAFF
TRBV6-5 | CASSNDQFYGYTF
TRBV5-5 | CASSRDRNNSPLHF
TRBV12-3/TRBV12-4 | CASSPQLAGGMGQPQHF
TRBV20-1 | CSARDRGHTDTQYF
TRBV7-9 | CASRGEGDSYEQYF
TRBV20-1 | CSATPTSGSENEQYF
TRBV7-9 | CASSSYRDRGNTGELFF
TRBV7-9 | CASSLPGGEAFF
TRBV7-2 | CASSSPVGGLWQETQYF
TRBV20-1 | CSASSRGASGVSSYEQYF
TRBV10-3 | CATRTSEGNEQFF